Listed below are T cell receptor beta chains from one sample, sequenced in a study of OX40 agonist ivuxolimab in advanced cancers. The data were produced by immunoSEQ multiplex PCR, yet TCRdb's version contains in-frame clones alone and is incomplete. Of some 70,000 clones in the sample, about nine tenths were seen once. This material consisted of CD4+ or CD8+ T cells sorted from blood, taken in a trial of the OX40 agonist ivuxolimab. The receptors stem from an adult with an advanced solid tumor such as melanoma, head and neck, liver or kidney cancer. The CDR3 runs from the conserved cysteine through the conserved F or W. Each record gives: V gene, J gene, CDR3 protein.

v_gene: TRBV6-5
j_gene: TRBJ1-1
CDR3aa: CASSSPPDTEAFF

v_gene: TRBV11-3
j_gene: TRBJ1-5
CDR3aa: CASSNDQPQHF

v_gene: TRBV28
j_gene: TRBJ2-7
CDR3aa: CASQTSGKSYEQYF

v_gene: TRBV7-9
j_gene: TRBJ2-5
CDR3aa: CASSRSPQETQYF

v_gene: TRBV13
j_gene: TRBJ1-1
CDR3aa: CASRVSRGWTEAFF

v_gene: TRBV7-2
j_gene: TRBJ2-1
CDR3aa: CASSSGTSADEQFF

v_gene: TRBV28
j_gene: TRBJ1-2
CDR3aa: CASSLPRTVPGIGGYTF

v_gene: TRBV6-6
j_gene: TRBJ2-7
CDR3aa: CASSYSPSGIYEQYF

v_gene: TRBV7-2
j_gene: TRBJ2-3
CDR3aa: CASSFQGILGQAPDTQYF

v_gene: TRBV5-6
j_gene: TRBJ2-5
CDR3aa: CASSLVGTQETQYF

v_gene: TRBV5-1
j_gene: TRBJ2-1
CDR3aa: CASSSPPGTSGTDEQFF

v_gene: TRBV6-5
j_gene: TRBJ1-1
CDR3aa: CASSQQRETEAFF

v_gene: TRBV5-5
j_gene: TRBJ2-7
CDR3aa: CASSSPYATPSYEQYF

v_gene: TRBV9
j_gene: TRBJ1-2
CDR3aa: CASSYSRQGREGYTF

v_gene: TRBV2
j_gene: TRBJ1-2
CDR3aa: CASSEFGGYTF

v_gene: TRBV18
j_gene: TRBJ1-1
CDR3aa: CASSPATGSVTEAFF

v_gene: TRBV7-2
j_gene: TRBJ2-2
CDR3aa: CASSLVWGISNTGELFF

v_gene: TRBV15
j_gene: TRBJ2-3
CDR3aa: CATSRDRGSSSQYF

v_gene: TRBV29-1
j_gene: TRBJ2-7
CDR3aa: CSVNGGRADYEQYF

v_gene: TRBV28
j_gene: TRBJ1-2
CDR3aa: CASRDGGISGYTF

v_gene: TRBV10-3
j_gene: TRBJ2-2
CDR3aa: CAISGEFGRGTGELFF

v_gene: TRBV19
j_gene: TRBJ2-4
CDR3aa: CASSARQGGINIQYF

v_gene: TRBV6-5
j_gene: TRBJ1-1
CDR3aa: CASSYSINEGNTEAFF

v_gene: TRBV9
j_gene: TRBJ2-3
CDR3aa: CASSASGGFTDTQYF

v_gene: TRBV27
j_gene: TRBJ1-6
CDR3aa: CASSLETYNSPLHF

v_gene: TRBV28
j_gene: TRBJ1-3
CDR3aa: CASSLRRSSGNTIYF

v_gene: TRBV29-1
j_gene: TRBJ2-4
CDR3aa: CSVGQTDKNIQYF

v_gene: TRBV5-1
j_gene: TRBJ2-1
CDR3aa: CASSLVGLAGGAYNEQFF

v_gene: TRBV6-5
j_gene: TRBJ2-3
CDR3aa: CASSYGATGTDTQYF

v_gene: TRBV5-4
j_gene: TRBJ1-2
CDR3aa: CASSLDGRAHYGYTF

v_gene: TRBV30
j_gene: TRBJ2-2
CDR3aa: CAWIPGTGLAGELFF

v_gene: TRBV5-1
j_gene: TRBJ2-3
CDR3aa: CASSPGTSGTMADTQYF

v_gene: TRBV11-3
j_gene: TRBJ2-7
CDR3aa: CASSRRASGRSYEQYF

v_gene: TRBV5-6
j_gene: TRBJ1-6
CDR3aa: CASSLTPGQNSPLHF

v_gene: TRBV28
j_gene: TRBJ2-3
CDR3aa: CAIAGGNTDTQYF

v_gene: TRBV7-2
j_gene: TRBJ2-2
CDR3aa: CASTIMSGAGELFF